A single sample is the source of the 29 T cell receptor beta chains below, sequenced in a study of blood T cell repertoires in COVID-19. The protocol was immunoSEQ multiplex PCR, while the TCRdb copy is restricted to in-frame clones and leaves out a portion. The sample carries about 240,000 clones, around 83% recorded once. The sequenced sample was peripheral blood. The receptors come from a woman under 30 with acute or convalescent COVID-19.

The chain combines TRBV25-1 with TRBJ2-7; maybe TRBD2 (7 bases). The CDR3 loop spans 16 amino acids. Trimming took 0 bases from V and 2 from J, leaving 14 bases between them. CDR1 is MGHDK and CDR2 is SYGVNS in the germline V gene. This CDR3 reads CASSEYPGAGAYEQYF. The CDR3 DNA sequence: TGTGCCAGCAGTGAATACCCGGGGGCGGGAGCCTACGAGCAGTACTTC.

The chain joins TRBV28 to TRBJ2-4, with TRBD1 identical over 8 bases. CDR1 and CDR2 (germline): MDHEN, SYDVKM. The length of the CDR3 is 13 residues. With V trimmed by 4 bases and J by 8 bases, 4 bases remained unmatched. The CDR3 DNA reads as TGTGCCAGCAGTTCGGGACAGGAGTACATTCAGTACTTC. It encodes CASSSGQEYIQYF.

This clone was counted only a few times. DNA for the CDR3: TGCGCCAGCAGCCAAGGGCCGGGACAGGGGTACACCGGGGAGCTGTTTTTT. Translating it yields CASSQGPGQGYTGELFF. The chain uses TRBV4-3 and TRBJ2-2; 10 bases are shared with TRBD1. V lost 1 base, J lost 3 bases, and 5 bases stayed unmatched. The CDR3 sequence is 17 residues long. Germline V CDR1 and CDR2: LGHNA, YSLEER.

The CDR3 loop reads CASSQDLGAATNEKLFF. The CDR3 coding sequence is TGCGCCAGCAGCCAAGATCTGGGGGCAGCAACTAATGAAAAACTGTTTTTT. The chain employs TRBV4-3 and TRBJ1-4, with D perhaps matching TRBD1 (6 bases). The CDR3 spans 17 residues. Trimming took 0 bases from V and 0 from J, leaving 11 bases between them. Germline CDR1 and CDR2: LGHNA and YSLEER.

The chain carries TRBV4-1 and TRBJ1-1; 8 bases align to TRBD1. This CDR3 contains 15 residues. Germline values: CDR1 MGHRA, CDR2 YSYEKL. V was pared by 1 base and J by 0 bases, with 1 base of the junction left unmatched. DNA for the CDR3: TGCGCCAGCAGCCAAGGGGACAGGATGAACACTGAAGCTTTCTTT. This translates into CASSQGDRMNTEAFF.

This clone was observed once. This rearrangement joins TRBV5-1 to TRBJ2-7; D remains ambiguous. The CDR3 has 13 amino acids. The V gene lost 6 bases and the J gene lost 6 bases, with 16 bases spanning the gap. Germline values: CDR1 SGHRS, CDR2 YFSETQ. The CDR3 sequence: CASTTSPGREQYF. CDR3 sequence (DNA): TGCGCCAGCACCACCTCCCCAGGCCGCGAGCAGTACTTC.

The chain has TRBV6-6 and TRBJ1-6; D is uncertain. The CDR3 spans 12 residues. Germline CDR1 and CDR2: MNHNY and SVGAGI (reference sequence). The germline V and J ends were trimmed by 7 bases and 14 bases, with 15 bases remaining between them. The CDR3 DNA is TGTGCCAGCAAGAATGAGGGTCCTGCCCTCCACTTT. Amino acid sequence: CASKNEGPALHF.

This chain uses TRBV14 with TRBJ2-7, with D maybe TRBD2 (6 bases). In germline, CDR1 is SGHDN, CDR2 FVKESK. The CDR3 has 15 amino acids. V lost 1 base and J lost 4, with 14 bases in between. The CDR3 DNA sequence: TGTGCCAGCAGCCAAGTACGGGGGACCCTATACGAGCAGTACTTC. Its protein product is CASSQVRGTLYEQYF.

This clone was observed a handful of times. CDR3 residues: CASSSDRGLGYTF. CDR3 DNA: TGTGCCAGCAGTTCGGACAGGGGGCTTGGCTACACCTTC. The chain has TRBV12-3 or TRBV12-4 and TRBJ1-2, with 11 positions matching TRBD1. CDR3 size: 13 residues. With V trimmed by 4 bases and J by 7 bases, 2 bases remained unmatched.

This chain links TRBV7-2 with TRBJ2-1, with 9 nucleotides matching TRBD1. The CDR3 has 13 residues. Germline V CDR1 and CDR2: SGHTA, FQGNSA. V gave up 2 bases and J gave up 16 bases; unmatched junction bases: 9. CDR3 protein: CASSLIPRDRVFF. The CDR3, as DNA: TGTGCCAGCAGCTTAATCCCCCGGGACAGGGTCTTCTTC.

V usage is TRBV14 and J usage is TRBJ1-6; possibly TRBD1 for D (6 bases). The CDR3 loop spans 17 amino acids. Per germline, CDR1 SGHDN and CDR2 FVKESK. V lost 4 bases, J lost 0 bases, and 13 bases lay in between. In DNA, the CDR3 is TGTGCCAGCAGCCCCGGGACATCCTACTCCTATAATTCACCCCTCCACTTT. This translates into CASSPGTSYSYNSPLHF.

Points on this clone: Germline and junction disagree at one end, which may indicate a read error. J is TRBJ2-1 and V is TRBV11-2, with 9 bases that match TRBD2. CDR1 and CDR2 (germline): SGHAT, FQNNGV. This CDR3 is 16 amino acids long. The CDR3 region has the DNA TGTGCCAGCAGCTTAGATCGGTTCCCTAGCGGGAAGAAGATAATCTTC. The encoded protein is CASSLDRFPSGKKIIF.

This chain uses TRBV5-6 with TRBJ2-2; D is perhaps TRBD1 (6 bases). V lost 3 bases to trimming and J lost 1 base, with 7 bases between them. Per the germline V gene, CDR1 is SGHDT and CDR2 is YYEEEE. The CDR3 has 14 amino acids. CDR3: CASSSDRNTGELFF. The CDR3 nucleotides are TGTGCCAGCAGCTCGGACAGGAACACCGGGGAGCTGTTTTTT.

The chain couples TRBV19 to TRBJ2-1; 7 nucleotides align to TRBD2. Per the germline V gene, CDR1 is LNHDA and CDR2 is SQIVND (reference sequence). The CDR3 sequence is 19 residues long. Trimming at V came to 1 base and at J to 5 bases, leaving 17 bases not matched to a gene. DNA for the CDR3: TGTGCCAGTAGTATAGTGAAGTTCGTGGGCGGGAGTGCCAACAATGAGCAGTTCTTC. Translation: CASSIVKFVGGSANNEQFF.

The V call is TRBV7-8, the J call TRBJ2-7; 8 positions match TRBD2. The CDR3 is 14 amino acids. V was clipped by 10 bases and J by 5 bases; unmatched bases: 13. CDR1 SGHVS and CDR2 FQNEAQ come from the germline V gene. The CDR3 DNA sequence: TGTGCCACGGCGTTTGGCGGGAGGTCCCACGAGCAGTACTTC. It specifies CATAFGGRSHEQYF.

V usage is TRBV9 and J usage is TRBJ2-7, with TRBD1 identical over 7 bases. The V gene's germline CDR1 is SGDLS and CDR2 YYNGEE. Trimming took 0 bases from V and 5 from J; bases not matched to a gene: 8. CDR3 size: 15 residues. In DNA, the CDR3 is TGTGCCAGCAGCGTAGGAGGGGACAGAATGAACGAGCAGTACTTC. Its translation is CASSVGGDRMNEQYF.

This clone came up a few times. The V and J genes are TRBV6-5 and TRBJ1-3; perhaps TRBD1 as D (5 bases). The CDR3 length is 15 residues. The ends were cut back, 10 bases at V and 0 bases at J, with 16 bases in the middle. Germline V lookup: CDR1 MNHEY, CDR2 SVGAGI. CDR3 sequence reads: CATGRRGDSGNTIYF. CDR3 DNA sequence: TGTGCCACCGGCCGTCGGGGGGACTCTGGAAACACCATATATTTT.

The chain joins TRBV24-1 to TRBJ2-3, with D uncertain. The V gene lost 3 bases and the J gene lost 3 bases, with 6 bases spanning the gap. The CDR3 contains 13 residues. In germline, CDR1 is KGHDR, CDR2 SFDVKD. In DNA, the CDR3 is TGTGCCACCAGTGATCTGAGGACAGATACGCAGTATTTT. The encoded protein is CATSDLRTDTQYF.

The chain combines TRBV5-1 with TRBJ2-3; 10 bases match TRBD2. Losses at the gene ends were 4 bases for V and 0 bases for J; bases not matched to a gene: 5. The CDR3 contains 16 residues. Germline CDR1 is SGHRS and CDR2 is YFSETQ. CDR3 DNA: TGCGCCAGCAGCCTGGGGACTAGCGATAGCACAGATACGCAGTATTTT. Translated, it gives CASSLGTSDSTDTQYF.

In its sample, this clone was seen a few times. The J gene is TRBJ2-5, the V gene TRBV29-1; 9 bases map to TRBD1. CDR1 is SQVTM and CDR2 is ANQGSEA in the germline V gene. After removal of 7 bases from V and 3 bases from J, the junction contained 6 bases not matched to a gene. The CDR3 runs to 13 residues. The CDR3 protein is CSAGTGRKETQYF. In DNA form, the CDR3 reads TGCAGCGCCGGGACAGGGCGGAAAGAGACCCAGTACTTC.

This CDR3 reads CASSLDSYSAGGSYEQYF. The CDR3 nucleotides read TGTGCCAGCAGCTTAGATAGTTACTCCGCAGGGGGCTCCTACGAGCAGTACTTC. The chain carries TRBV11-2 and TRBJ2-7; 7 nucleotides line up with TRBD1. Germline assignment: CDR1 SGHAT and CDR2 FQNNGV. The V and J ends lost 0 bases and 0 bases, in that order; junction bases with no gene match: 11. This CDR3 contains 18 residues.

This sequence joins TRBV19 and TRBJ1-5; a possible D gene is TRBD1 (6 bases). CDR1 and CDR2 from the germline V gene are LNHDA and SQIVND (reference sequence). This CDR3 has 20 amino acids. V lost 2 bases, J lost 1 base, and 24 bases lay in between. The CDR3 DNA sequence: TGTGCCAGTAGTATAAGGGGCTACAGCCGAGGGCAGGGGAGCAATCAGCCCCAGCATTTT. It encodes CASSIRGYSRGQGSNQPQHF.

The V gene is TRBV6-6, the J gene TRBJ2-7, with 8 nucleotides matching TRBD1. From germline, CDR1 is MNHNY and CDR2 SVGAGI (reference sequence). The length of the CDR3 is 15 residues. Trimming removed 3 bases from V and 3 bases from J; junction bases left unmatched: 7. DNA for the CDR3: TGTGCCAGCAGTTATGTGCGGACAGGGTACTACGAGCAGTACTTC. Its protein is CASSYVRTGYYEQYF.

The chain uses TRBV5-4 and TRBJ1-4, with TRBD1 matching 7 bases. The CDR3 spans 14 residues. V trimming: 4 bases; J trimming: 5 bases; junction bases outside the gene matches: 5. Germline loops: CDR1 SGHNT, CDR2 YYREEE (reference sequence). CDR3 sequence: CASSPGQQNEKLFF. In DNA form, the CDR3 reads TGTGCCAGCAGCCCGGGACAGCAAAATGAAAAACTGTTTTTT.

The CDR3 coding sequence is TGTGCCAGCAGTGAAGCGGGACTCATAATGGGGGCTTTCTTT. The encoded protein is CASSEAGLIMGAFF. The rearrangement links TRBV2 to TRBJ1-1, with D perhaps matching TRBD1 (5 bases). V lost 0 bases and J lost 11, with 16 bases in between. CDR1 and CDR2 from the germline V gene are SNHLY and FYNNEI. The CDR3 has 14 residues.

The rearrangement uses TRBV27 and TRBJ1-5; no clear D. Trimming left V 0 bases short and J 1 base short, with 7 bases between. The CDR3 is made up of 15 amino acids. Germline V gene lookup returns CDR1 MNHEY and CDR2 SMNVEV (reference sequence). CDR3 sequence (DNA): TGTGCCAGCAGTTTATCAGTACTGAGCAATCAGCCCCAGCATTTT. Encoded protein: CASSLSVLSNQPQHF.

The chain has TRBV19 and TRBJ1-6; the D gene is possibly TRBD1 (5 bases). CDR1 is LNHDA and CDR2 is SQIVND in the germline V gene (reference sequence). With 4 bases removed from V and 9 bases from J, the gap between germline ends came to 16 bases. The CDR3 has 15 residues. The CDR3 reads CASSTIGGIGSPLHF. The CDR3 nucleotides are TGTGCCAGTAGTACCATCGGGGGTATCGGTTCACCCCTCCACTTT. Complete variable domain (other parts from reference TRBV19 and TRBJ1-6): DGGITQSPKYLFRKEGQNVTLSCEQNLNHDAMYWYRQDPGQGLRLIYYSQIVNDFQKGDIAEGYSVSREKKESFPLTVTSAQKNPTAFYLCASSTIGGIGSPLHFGNGTRLTVT.

The chain carries TRBV3-1 (or the pseudogene TRBV3-2) and TRBJ1-4, with unresolved D. CDR3 length equals 13 residues. V shed 2 bases and J shed 5 bases, with 6 bases lying between them. Germline assignment: CDR1 LGHDT and CDR2 YNNKEL (reference sequence). The CDR3 spells CASSQRQNEKLFF. CDR3 bases: TGTGCCAGCAGCCAAAGACAAAATGAAAAACTGTTTTTT.

The V gene is TRBV25-1, the J gene TRBJ2-3; 13 nucleotides agree with TRBD2. The CDR3 has 17 residues. The ends lost 1 base at V and 4 bases at J; junction bases unmatched: 5. The V gene's germline CDR1 is MGHDK and CDR2 SYGVNS. In DNA form, the CDR3 reads TGTGCCAGCAGTGAATCCCAACTAGCGGGAGGGTCAGATACGCAGTATTTT. Protein: CASSESQLAGGSDTQYF.